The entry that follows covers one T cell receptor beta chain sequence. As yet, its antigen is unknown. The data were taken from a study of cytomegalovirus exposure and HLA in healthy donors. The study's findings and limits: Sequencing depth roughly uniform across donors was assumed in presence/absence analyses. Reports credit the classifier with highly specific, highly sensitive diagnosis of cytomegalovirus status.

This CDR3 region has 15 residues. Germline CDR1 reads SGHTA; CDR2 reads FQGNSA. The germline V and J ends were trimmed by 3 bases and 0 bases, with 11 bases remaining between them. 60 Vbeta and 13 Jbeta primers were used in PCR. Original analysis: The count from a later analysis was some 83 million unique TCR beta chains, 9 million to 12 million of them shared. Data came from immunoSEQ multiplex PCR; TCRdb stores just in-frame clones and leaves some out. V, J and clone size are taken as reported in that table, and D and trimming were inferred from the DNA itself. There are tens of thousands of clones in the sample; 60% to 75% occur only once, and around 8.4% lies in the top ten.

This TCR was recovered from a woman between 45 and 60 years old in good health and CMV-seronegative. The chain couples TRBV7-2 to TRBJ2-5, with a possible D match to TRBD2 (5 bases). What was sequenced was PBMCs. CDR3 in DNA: TGTGCCAGCAGCTTGGCGGGTGTAAACCAAGAGACCCAGTACTTC. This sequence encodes CASSLAGVNQETQYF.